Sequencing of this T cell receptor (beta chain) was carried out in a study of blood T cell repertoires in COVID-19 (dated by TCRdb to the early 2020s). For the study in its entirety: Samples covering the acute and convalescent phases of COVID-19 were provided by collaborators in the United States, Italy and Spain. The prospective study material was composed of cDNA or gDNA derived from T cells, B-cell-depleted T cells, or PBMCs. A de-identified subject ID, COVID-19 status, age in years and sex were almost always included in the sample metadata. Subjects who had been exposed to COVID-19, were actively infected with it, or had recovered from it provided the deeply sampled blood TCRbeta repertoires that made up the dataset. Where available, HLA class I and class II types were taken from metadata supplied by the sample provider and were not determined by assay-based typing. Samples came from the ongoing ImmuneRACE study (first 160 participants) plus 1,254 subjects from 6 global collaborators. The repertoires were released in a freely available public database intended as a resource for research on the immune response to SARS-CoV-2.

As to this clone: Its antigen is still unknown. There are no base qualities to consult, and no much larger clone falls within one base.

V is reduced by 2 bases and J by 0 bases, leaving a spacing of 9 bases between them. The cysteine opens and the phenylalanine closes a CDR3 of 15 amino acids. The sequence is cut down to CDR3 DNA, 45 bases in frame from base 1. CDR1 and CDR2 are read off the germline V gene as SGDLS and YYNGEE. Participants in the prospective study were enrolled through a virtual design, were aged about 18 to 90 years, and lived in 24 United States geographic areas. To assign participants to cohorts, the prospective study relied on clinical history that participants themselves reported in a screening survey and a study questionnaire. Exposed participants had been in contact, within 2 weeks of entering the study, with a person who had a PCR-confirmed or clinician-diagnosed case of COVID-19. Each participant in the prospective study had whole blood, serum and a nasopharyngeal or oropharyngeal swab collected by mobile phlebotomists. Over a roughly 2-month period, participants in the prospective study had the option of providing additional blood draws and questionnaires. Before DNA extraction, prospective study blood samples were shipped either frozen or at room temperature.

Results the study describes overall, beyond this receptor: Clinical and demographic metadata were provided uncurated, with the amount varying by source and participant.

TCRbeta CDR3 regions were amplified from genomic DNA by means of the immunoSEQ Assay, a bias-controlled multiplex PCR. Per the authors' processing: The number of nucleated cells in each sample was estimated from the amplification of reference gene primers within the assay. Sequence reads were collapsed and filtered to measure the absolute abundance of every unique TCRbeta CDR3 rearrangement. For each sample, productive Simpson clonality was calculated by taking the square root of Simpson's diversity index across productive rearrangements. Not all clones reach the TCRdb copy of this immuneACCESS table, which keeps in-frame sequences only. Checked studies attribute under half of the gap to unresolved V genes and leave the rest unexplained. That table is the source of V, J and clone size, and D and trimming were worked out from the DNA. Counted in this sample were some 290,000 clones; 85% to 95% of them appeared once. Less than 4% of the sample is held by the ten biggest clonotypes.

The sequence was collected from a woman under 40 who had been exposed to COVID-19. In this chain, TRBV9 is recombined with TRBJ2-1; matching of 5 bases hints at TRBD2 as the D gene. The sample taken for sequencing was PBMCs or T cells enriched from blood (not recorded which). The CDR3 protein sequence reads: CASSVDRGSYNEQFF. DNA sequence: TGTGCCAGCAGCGTTGACCGGGGCTCCTACAATGAGCAGTTCTTC.